This TCR beta chain was identified in a study of blood T cell repertoires in COVID-19. V lost 7 bases and J lost 1, with 11 bases in between. Germline V gene data show CDR1 as SGHVS and CDR2 as FNYEAQ. There are 15 residues in the CDR3. Data came from immunoSEQ multiplex PCR; TCRdb stores just in-frame clones and leaves some out. The sample contains about 150,000 clones, roughly 91% of which appear only once. This TCR was recovered from a man in his sixties with active or convalescent COVID-19. The chain links TRBV7-6 to TRBJ2-6; no reliable D call. The specimen sequenced was peripheral blood. CDR3 in DNA: TGTGCCAGCACCCCTCTGGAGTCTGGGGCCAACGTCCTGACTTTC. This gives the protein CASTPLESGANVLTF.